A selection of T cell receptor beta chains follows, all from one sample in a study of cytomegalovirus exposure and HLA in healthy donors. Sequencing used immunoSEQ multiplex PCR; TCRdb keeps in-frame clones, though not all of them. The data show about 150,000 clones, with 78% seen just once and around 3.2% held by the top ten. Specimen: PBMCs. All receptors derive from a woman in her forties or fifties in good health and CMV-seropositive. The CDR3 runs from the conserved cysteine through the conserved F or W. A D gene is named only where the DNA matches it firmly. Clone size, where shown, is once, few, many, or a class for clones that have expanded.

d_call j_call v_call clone_size cdr3_nt cdr3_aa
NA TRBJ1-6 TRBV6-1 NA TGTGCCAGCAGTGAGTCAGGGAAGTTCTTCCACTTT CASSESGKFFHF
NA TRBJ2-5 TRBV28 NA TGTGCCAGCAGTTTCTGGCAGGGGATACAAGAGACCCAGTACTTC CASSFWQGIQETQYF
TRBD2 TRBJ2-6 TRBV6-4 NA TGTGCCAGCAGCCCCGGGAGGGTCGTCACTGGGGCCAACGTCCTGACTTTC CASSPGRVVTGANVLTF
TRBD1 TRBJ1-5 TRBV28 NA TGTGCCAGCAGTTTAAGGACAGGGGGTGGTCCCCAGCATTTT CASSLRTGGGPQHF
TRBD1 TRBJ1-2 TRBV6-5 NA TGTGCCAGCAGTCGGGACAGGGATGGCTACACCTTC CASSRDRDGYTF
TRBD1 TRBJ1-2 TRBV15 NA TGTGCCACCAGCAGAGATAAGACAGGGATTCGCTCCTTCTATGGCTACACCTTC CATSRDKTGIRSFYGYTF
TRBD1 TRBJ1-2 TRBV4-3 NA TGCGCCAGCAGCCAAGATAAAGGGACAGGGGGCGCGGGCGGCTACACCTTC CASSQDKGTGGAGGYTF
TRBD1 TRBJ1-1 TRBV19 once TGTGCCAGTACCCCAATACAGGGGGCAAACACTGAAGCTTTCTTT CASTPIQGANTEAFF
TRBD1 TRBJ2-1 TRBV28 NA TGTGCCAGCAGTTTAACAGGGGTTGGTAATGAGCAGTTCTTC CASSLTGVGNEQFF
TRBD2 TRBJ2-5 TRBV7-2 NA TGTGCCAGCAGCTGGACTCTGGGGGGGCAAGAGACCCAGTACTTC CASSWTLGGQETQYF
TRBD1 TRBJ2-1 TRBV30 NA TGTGCCTGCCGGGACAGGACGTGGGATGAGCAGTTCTTC CACRDRTWDEQFF
TRBD2 TRBJ2-3 TRBV2 NA TGTGCCAGCAGTGAACCGCCTTTGGGGGGGGACACAGATACGCAGTATTTT CASSEPPLGGDTDTQYF
TRBD2 TRBJ2-5 TRBV11-3 NA TGTGCCAGCAGCGTTAGAAAGGGCGGGCGGGGGAGGGAGACCCAGTACTTC CASSVRKGGRGRETQYF
NA TRBJ1-1 TRBV27 NA TGTGCCAGCAGTTCTCCCGGGTTGAACACTGAAGCTTTCTTT CASSSPGLNTEAFF
TRBD1 TRBJ1-5 TRBV12-5 NA TGTGCTAGTGGTGGAGGGACAGGGTCTGGGATTAGCAATCAGCCCCAGCATTTT CASGGGTGSGISNQPQHF
TRBD2 TRBJ2-3 TRBV5-5 NA TGTGCCAGCAGCCCCGGACTAGCGGGGGGGGAAGATACGCAGTATTTT CASSPGLAGGEDTQYF
TRBD1 TRBJ1-2 TRBV18 NA TGTGCCAGCTCACCACGGCAGGGGGCGAACACCTTC CASSPRQGANTF
TRBD1 TRBJ1-1 TRBV5-4 NA TGTGCCAGCAGCTTGGAGACAGGGGGCACTGAAGCTTTCTTT CASSLETGGTEAFF
NA TRBJ2-2 TRBV11-3 NA TGTGCCAGCAGCTTAAGGGGGGGGGAGTGGAACACCGGGGAGCTGTTTTTT CASSLRGGEWNTGELFF
NA TRBJ1-1 TRBV4-2 NA TGTGCCAGCAGCCAAGATCATAGTAGTGGCAGGGTAGCTTTCTTT CASSQDHSSGRVAFF
NA TRBJ2-7 TRBV4-3 NA TGCGCCAGCAGCCAAGGTACCGGCGGTTACTACGAGCAGTACTTC CASSQGTGGYYEQYF
NA TRBJ1-4 TRBV7-9 NA TGTGCCAGCAGCTTATCTGTGGAAAAACTGTTTTTT CASSLSVEKLFF
NA TRBJ2-6 TRBV7-2 NA TGTGCCAGCAGCCAACGGGCAGGGCCTGGGGCCAACGTCCTGACTTTC CASSQRAGPGANVLTF
TRBD1 TRBJ1-2 TRBV6-1 NA TGTGCCAGCAGTGTGAAAGAATTTGGGACAGGGGATGGCTACACCTTC CASSVKEFGTGDGYTF
NA TRBJ1-6 TRBV27 NA TGTGCCAGCAGTCAACGGAGTAATTCACCCCTCCACTTT CASSQRSNSPLHF
NA TRBJ1-3 TRBV11-2 NA TGTGCCAACAGCTTAGAGCGGGTATTAGCTGGAAACACCATATATTTT CANSLERVLAGNTIYF
NA TRBJ1-1 TRBV6-6 NA TGTGCCAGCAGTTACTCCCCAGGGTACAGATTCACTGAAGCTTTCTTT CASSYSPGYRFTEAFF
NA TRBJ2-1 TRBV28 NA TGTGCCAGCAGGGAGAGCTCCTACAATGAGCAGTTCTTC CASRESSYNEQFF
NA TRBJ2-1 TRBV15 NA TGTGCCACCAGCAGAGGCCAGTACAATGAGCAGTTCTTC CATSRGQYNEQFF
TRBD2 TRBJ2-3 TRBV27 NA TGTGCCAGCAGTTCGCCACTAGCGGGAAACGTGTATTTT CASSSPLAGNVYF
NA TRBJ2-3 TRBV2 NA TGTGCCAGCAGTCCTCTGAGCATTAGCACAGATACGCAGTATTTT CASSPLSISTDTQYF
TRBD1 TRBJ2-2 TRBV7-9 NA TGTGCCAGCAGCTTGGGACAGGGGATATACACCGGGGAGCTGTTTTTT CASSLGQGIYTGELFF
NA TRBJ1-5 TRBV6-5 few TGTGCCAGCAGTTCGGGGATTGGTAGCAATCAGCCCCAGCATTTT CASSSGIGSNQPQHF
NA TRBJ2-7 TRBV27 NA TGTGCCAGCACCATCCCCGGGGGATCGCGGCAGTACTTC CASTIPGGSRQYF
NA TRBJ2-7 TRBV7-6 NA TGTGCCAGCAGCTTAGATACTAGCACCTACGAGCAGTACTTC CASSLDTSTYEQYF
TRBD1 TRBJ1-4 TRBV5-4 NA TGTGCCAGCAGCTTGGACAGGGGGCAAGAAAAACTGTTTTTT CASSLDRGQEKLFF
TRBD1 TRBJ2-7 TRBV30 NA TGTGCCTGGAGACCGGACAGGTGGGGGGAGCAGTACTTC CAWRPDRWGEQYF
NA TRBJ1-2 TRBV27 NA TGTGCCAGCAAGCGGTCTCACGGAGGGGCGTTGGGTACCTTC CASKRSHGGALGTF
NA TRBJ2-1 TRBV4-3 NA TGCGCCAGCAGCCAAGAAGGGGGTGGCTACAATGAGCAGTTCTTC CASSQEGGGYNEQFF
NA TRBJ1-2 TRBV9 NA TGTGCCAGCGCCAGGGATAACTATGGCTACACCTTC CASARDNYGYTF
TRBD2 TRBJ2-7 TRBV9 NA TGTGCCAGCAGCGTAGGACTCGGACTAGCGGGGCCAATTTCCTACGAGCAGTACTTC CASSVGLGLAGPISYEQYF
NA TRBJ1-5 TRBV12-5 NA TGTGCTAGTGGTTTGGCCCTCCCAGGGCGGGAACAGCCCCAGCATTTT CASGLALPGREQPQHF